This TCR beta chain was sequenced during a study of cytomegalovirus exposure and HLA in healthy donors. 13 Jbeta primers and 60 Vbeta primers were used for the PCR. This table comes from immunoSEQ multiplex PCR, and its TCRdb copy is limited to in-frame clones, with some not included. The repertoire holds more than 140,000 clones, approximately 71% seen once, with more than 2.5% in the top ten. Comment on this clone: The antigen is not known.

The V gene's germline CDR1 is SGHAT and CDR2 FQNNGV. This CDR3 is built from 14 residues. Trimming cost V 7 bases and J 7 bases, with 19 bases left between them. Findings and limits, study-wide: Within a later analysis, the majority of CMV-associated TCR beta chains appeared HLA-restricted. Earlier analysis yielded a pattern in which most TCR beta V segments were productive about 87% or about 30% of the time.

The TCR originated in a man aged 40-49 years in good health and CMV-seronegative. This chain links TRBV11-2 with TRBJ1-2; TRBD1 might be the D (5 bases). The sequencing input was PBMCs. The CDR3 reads CASTTTTRARGYTF. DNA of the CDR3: TGTGCCAGCACCACAACGACCAGGGCCCGTGGCTACACCTTC.